This T cell receptor (beta chain) was sequenced in a study of shared clonotypes between healthy human individuals. Study background: CD4 naive cells filled three plates per donor, CD4 memory three, CD8 naive two and CD8 memory one.

At a deep level, the assay was run. Authors' data handling: Junction-only sequences without quality scores were provided by ImmunoSEQ, so filtering was different. Profiled with immunoSEQ multiplex PCR; TCRdb holds only in-frame clones, not every one. From that table come the V and J calls and clone size; the DNA was used to work out D and trimming. This sample carries over 1.5 million clones, nearly 99% of them seen once, and the ten largest clones take 0.4% to 0.55%. This CDR3 comprises 15 residues. CDR1 and CDR2 (germline): MDHEN, SYDVKM. Trimming cost V 6 bases and J 2 bases, with 14 bases left between them.

Sequencing was performed on naive CD4+ T cells sorted from blood. Subset defined: CD45RA+ positively selected. The chain combines TRBV28 with TRBJ2-1; D is undetermined. The source is a man aged 30 to 45 in good health. The CDR3: CASRRRHPPYNEQFF. In nucleotides, the CDR3 is TGTGCCAGCAGGCGCCGACACCCGCCCTACAATGAGCAGTTCTTC.